Sequencing of this T cell receptor (beta chain) was carried out in a study of Graves' ophthalmopathy and Graves' hyperthyroidism. Amplification targeted the TCR beta CDR3 regions, with RNA transcripts as the source material. First-round RT-PCR used HTBI primers; second-round multiplex PCR followed. TCRdb ran MiXCR on the multiplex PCR reads and lists one entry per CDR3 protein. The table records approximately 700,000 distinct CDR3 sequences, roughly 40% of them present only once. This clonotype was counted many times. From germline, CDR1 is LNHNV and CDR2 YYDKDF (reference sequence). V gave up 0 bases and J gave up 7 bases, with 12 bases separating them. The CDR3 runs to 15 residues.

Specimen: peripheral blood. The rearrangement uses TRBV15 and TRBJ1-4, with TRBD1 as a possible D gene (5 bases). The clonotype originates from an adult man with Graves' ophthalmopathy. In DNA form, the CDR3 reads TGTGCCACCAGCAGAGAACGGGGGATGGGTGAAAAACTGTTTTTT. This codes for CATSRERGMGEKLFF.